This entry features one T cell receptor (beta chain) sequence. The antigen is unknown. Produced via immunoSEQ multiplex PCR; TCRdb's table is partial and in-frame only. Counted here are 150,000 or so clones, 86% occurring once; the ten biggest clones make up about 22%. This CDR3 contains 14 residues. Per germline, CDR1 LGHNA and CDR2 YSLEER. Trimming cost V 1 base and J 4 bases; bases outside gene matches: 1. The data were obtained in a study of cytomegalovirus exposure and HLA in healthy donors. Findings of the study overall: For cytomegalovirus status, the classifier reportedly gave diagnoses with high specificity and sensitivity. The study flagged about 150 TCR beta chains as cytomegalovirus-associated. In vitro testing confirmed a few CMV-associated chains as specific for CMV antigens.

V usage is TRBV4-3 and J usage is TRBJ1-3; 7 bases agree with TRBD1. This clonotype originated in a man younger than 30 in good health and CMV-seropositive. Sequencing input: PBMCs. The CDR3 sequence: CASSQARGGNTIYF. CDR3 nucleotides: TGCGCCAGCAGCCAAGCCAGGGGGGGAAACACCATATATTTT.